These 12 T cell receptor beta chains were all obtained from the same sample, sequenced in a study of T-cell reconstitution after alpha-beta-depleted transplantation in children. Library preparation (for TCRbeta) was performed with unique molecular identifiers. TCRdb reanalysed the PCR reads using MiXCR and keeps one entry per CDR3 protein. The top ten clones hold around 2% of a sample with around 440,000 distinct CDR3 sequences, about 10% of them seen once. Sequenced material: PBMCs, taken before TCRalphabeta/CD19-depleted stem cell transplant. Every receptor here comes from a child under 10 years old with inherited bone marrow failure, due to receive a stem cell transplant.

This clonotype appeared many times. The CDR3 DNA is TGCGCCAGCAGCCCTTATATTGGACAGGGGAATAACTACGAGCAGTACTTC. Its translation is CASSPYIGQGNNYEQYF. This chain joins TRBV4-3 and TRBJ2-7, with 9 bases matching TRBD1. Germline V gives CDR1 LGHNA, CDR2 YSLEER. This CDR3 is built from 17 residues. The V gene end was trimmed by 4 bases and the J gene end by 3 bases; junction bases not matched to a gene: 13.

This clonotype has a count of ten or more. The chain employs TRBV28 and TRBJ2-7; 8 nucleotides match TRBD1. The CDR3 is 11 residues long. Germline values: CDR1 MDHEN, CDR2 SYDVKM. V shed 11 bases, J shed 2 bases, and the junction held 2 bases outside the gene matches. CDR3 DNA sequence: TGTGCCGTACAGGGGGCCTACGAGCAGTACTTC. It specifies CAVQGAYEQYF.

Only a few counts were recorded for this clonotype. With a much larger clone just one base away, this may be a read error. J is TRBJ2-1 and V is TRBV14; no clear D gene. V lost 1 base, J lost 8 bases, and 15 bases lay in between. Germline V gene sequence: CDR1 SGHDN, CDR2 FVKESK. The CDR3 totals 15 residues. The CDR3 sequence is CASSQVLVIVYEQFF. The CDR3 nucleotides are TGTGCCAGCAGCCAAGTCCTAGTTATCGTTTATGAGCAGTTCTTC.

This clonotype was found many times. This chain connects TRBV11-3 to TRBJ2-1; 9 bases match TRBD2. The trim removed 5 bases at V and 5 bases at J, leaving 7 bases unmatched. This CDR3 spans 15 amino acids. Germline V lookup: CDR1 SGHNT, CDR2 YENEEA. The CDR3 coding sequence is TGTGCCAGCAGCCCTCGTTTAGCGGGAGACAATGAGCAGTTCTTC. It specifies CASSPRLAGDNEQFF. Together with reference TRBV11-3 and TRBJ2-1, the CDR3 gives the full variable domain: EAGVVQSPRYKIIEKKQPVAFWCNPISGHNTLYWYLQNLGQGPELLIRYENEEAVDDSQLPKDRFSAERLKGVDSTLKIQPAELGDSAVYLCASSPRLAGDNEQFFGPGTRLTVL.

The J gene is TRBJ2-4, the V gene TRBV6-2 or TRBV6-3; D is perhaps TRBD2 (5 bases). The CDR3 consists of 12 residues. Germline values: CDR1 MNHEY, CDR2 SVGEGT. Deletions cut 8 bases from V and 8 bases from J, with 13 bases between. CDR3: CASSGGRDIQYF. The CDR3 DNA sequence: TGTGCCAGCTCCGGCGGGCGGGACATTCAGTACTTC.

This clonotype was seen repeatedly, ten times or more. The gene calls are TRBV20-1 and TRBJ2-1; the D is unclear. The germline V and J ends were trimmed by 3 bases and 12 bases, with 12 bases remaining between them. The length of the CDR3 is 11 residues. Germline V gene sequence: CDR1 DFQATT, CDR2 SNEGSKA (reference sequence). CDR3 in amino acids: CSARSGVGQFF. In DNA, the CDR3 is TGCAGTGCTAGGTCGGGCGTAGGGCAGTTCTTC.

This clonotype has at least ten counts. The V and J genes are TRBV29-1 and TRBJ2-3, with D hard to call. Trimming pared 3 bases from V and 4 bases from J, leaving 5 bases between. The CDR3 runs 11 residues. The germline V gene encodes CDR1 SQVTM and CDR2 ANQGSEA. CDR3 protein: CSVDRADTQYF. The CDR3 DNA sequence: TGCAGCGTTGATCGGGCAGATACGCAGTATTTT.

The sample holds many counts of this clonotype. The CDR3 region is CATSRDLLSAGAGELFF. In nucleotides, the CDR3 is TGTGCCACCAGCAGAGATCTTTTAAGCGCAGGGGCCGGGGAGCTGTTTTTT. V usage is TRBV15 and J usage is TRBJ2-2, with D possibly matching TRBD1 (6 bases). The CDR3 is made up of 17 amino acids. V was shortened by 0 bases and J by 6 bases, with 17 bases between the two germline ends. Germline V gene lookup returns CDR1 LNHNV and CDR2 YYDKDF (reference sequence).

The V gene is TRBV20-1, the J gene TRBJ2-7; the match to TRBD1 covers 9 bases. Germline trimming cut 1 base from V and 5 bases from J; bases unmatched to any gene: 6. This CDR3 is built from 14 residues. Germline-derived CDR1 and CDR2 are DFQATT and SNEGSKA (reference sequence). The CDR3 DNA sequence: TGCAGTGCTAGAGCTGGCACAGGGGGCCACGAGCAGTACTTC. It is translated as CSARAGTGGHEQYF.

This clonotype came up many times. J is TRBJ2-6 and V is TRBV12-3 or TRBV12-4, with D unclear. This CDR3 spans 15 amino acids. Trimming took 3 bases from V and 0 from J, leaving 6 bases between them. CDR3 protein: CASSLVPSGANVLTF. The CDR3 DNA is TGTGCCAGCAGTTTGGTACCCTCTGGGGCCAACGTCCTGACTTTC.

The table lists this clonotype with many counts. The rearrangement uses TRBV4-1 and TRBJ2-6; TRBD2 agrees at 7 bases. The CDR3 sequence is 21 residues long. Germline CDR1 MGHRA, CDR2 YSYEKL. The V and J ends lost 0 bases and 0 bases, in that order; junction bases with no gene match: 14. CDR3 nucleotide sequence: TGCGCCAGCAGCCAAGATCCTAGCGGCGGGAGACAAAGCTCTGGGGCCAACGTCCTGACTTTC. It translates to CASSQDPSGGRQSSGANVLTF.

This sequence joins TRBV11-2 and TRBJ2-7, with 7 nucleotides matching TRBD1. The CDR3 is 17 residues long. Germline V CDR1 and CDR2: SGHAT, FQNNGV. Trimming took 5 bases from V and 4 from J; bases not matched to a gene: 17. The CDR3 DNA reads as TGTGCCAGCAGCCTTCCACGGACAGGTCCTGGCCCATACGAGCAGTACTTC. This sequence encodes CASSLPRTGPGPYEQYF.